This entry lists 29 T cell receptor beta chains sequenced from one sample in a study of T-cell reconstitution after alpha-beta-depleted transplantation in children. The library targeted TCRbeta and was prepared with unique molecular identifiers. TCRdb itself ran the PCR reads through MiXCR, one entry per CDR3 protein. Of fewer than 120,000 distinct CDR3 sequences in the sample, approximately 10% were seen once. This specimen was PBMCs from the stem cell graft donor, taken from the stem cell graft. All receptors come from a human donor who donated a stem cell graft to a child with acute lymphoblastic leukemia.

This clonotype was observed many times. The V call is TRBV7-2, the J call TRBJ1-5; no definite D call. This CDR3 has 13 residues. Trimming took 5 bases from V and 7 from J, leaving 12 bases between them. Germline V gene sequence: CDR1 SGHTA, CDR2 FQGNSA. The CDR3 DNA reads as TGTGCCAGCAGCCACGAAGGCGAGCAGCCCCAGCATTTT. Encoded protein: CASSHEGEQPQHF.

This clonotype was recorded many times. J is TRBJ2-1 and V is TRBV28; 11 bases fit TRBD1. The V and J ends lost 10 bases and 5 bases, in that order; junction bases with no gene match: 7. CDR1 MDHEN and CDR2 SYDVKM come from the germline V gene. The length of the CDR3 is 14 residues. For the CDR3, the DNA is TGTGCCACCCCACCGGGACAGGGGGACAATGAGCAGTTCTTC. Its protein is CATPPGQGDNEQFF.

This clonotype was counted ten times or more. The rearrangement joins TRBV5-1 to TRBJ2-7; TRBD2 might be the D (6 bases). Trimming left V 0 bases short and J 3 bases short, with 10 bases between. CDR3 size: 14 residues. The germline CDR1 and CDR2 sequences are SGHRS and YFSETQ. The CDR3 reads CASSLGRGGYEQYF. The CDR3 nucleotides are TGCGCCAGCAGCTTGGGTAGGGGAGGCTACGAGCAGTACTTC.

This clonotype was picked up many times. The rearrangement uses TRBV5-6 and TRBJ2-6, with D perhaps matching TRBD1 (6 bases). This CDR3 spans 20 amino acids. From germline, CDR1 is SGHDT and CDR2 YYEEEE. Deletions cut 0 bases from V and 1 base from J, with 20 bases between. This CDR3 is CASSLAAGAGAYSGANVLTF. The DNA for the CDR3 is TGTGCCAGCAGCTTGGCCGCAGGGGCAGGGGCGTATTCTGGGGCCAACGTCCTGACTTTC.

Many counts were recorded for this clonotype. This chain uses TRBV6-1 with TRBJ1-5; no reliable D call. Germline assignment: CDR1 MNHNS and CDR2 SASEGT. The CDR3 is made up of 13 amino acids. V shed 7 bases and J shed 4 bases, with 11 bases lying between them. The CDR3 reads CASTGGLNQPQHF. The CDR3 DNA reads as TGTGCCAGCACCGGCGGTTTAAATCAGCCCCAGCATTTT.

This clonotype has a count of ten or more. The chain combines TRBV29-1 with TRBJ1-1, with D perhaps matching TRBD1 (5 bases). Between the trimmed V and J ends, which lost 5 bases and 4 bases, there was a span of 11 bases. Germline CDR1 reads SQVTM; CDR2 reads ANQGSEA. The CDR3 runs to 12 residues. DNA for the CDR3: TGCAGCGTTACGGGGGACCGCACTGAAGCTTTCTTT. It encodes CSVTGDRTEAFF.

In this sample, this clonotype turned up many times. The V and J genes are TRBV29-1 and TRBJ1-1; 8 bases are shared with TRBD1. V trimming: 6 bases; J trimming: 9 bases; junction bases outside the gene matches: 3. Germline V gives CDR1 SQVTM, CDR2 ANQGSEA. The CDR3 is 10 amino acids. CDR3 amino acids: CSVRTGQAFF. The CDR3 DNA sequence: TGCAGCGTGCGGACAGGGCAAGCTTTCTTT.

This clonotype appeared many times. This chain joins TRBV5-1 and TRBJ2-7; D may match TRBD1 or TRBD2 (5 bases each). Germline CDR1 is SGHRS and CDR2 is YFSETQ. The V gene lost 0 bases and the J gene lost 2 bases, with 9 bases spanning the gap. The CDR3 is 14 amino acids. The CDR3, as DNA: TGCGCCAGCAGCTTGGACGGGACCCCCTACGAGCAGTACTTC. This sequence encodes CASSLDGTPYEQYF. The whole variable domain, remainder taken from reference TRBV5-1 and TRBJ2-7, is KAGVTQTPRYLIKTRGQQVTLSCSPISGHRSVSWYQQTPGQGLQFLFEYFSETQRNKGNFPGRFSGRQFSNSRSEMNVSTLELGDSALYLCASSLDGTPYEQYFGPGTRLTVT.

This clonotype was detected ten times or more. J is TRBJ2-1 and V is TRBV7-3, with 7 bases aligning to TRBD1. From germline, CDR1 is SGHTA and CDR2 FQGTGA. After removal of 5 bases from V and 2 bases from J, the junction contained 3 bases not matched to a gene. The CDR3 is made up of 14 amino acids. The CDR3 nucleotides are TGTGCCAGCAGCCCGACAGGGACCTACAATGAGCAGTTCTTC. Encoded protein: CASSPTGTYNEQFF.

This clonotype was recorded at least ten times. The gene calls are TRBV29-1 and TRBJ2-1; TRBD2 is a possible D gene (6 bases). Germline CDR1 and CDR2: SQVTM and ANQGSEA. The CDR3 extends over 16 amino acids. Trimming removed 7 bases from V and 0 bases from J, with 19 bases in between. The CDR3 reads CSGREDSSSSYNEQFF. The CDR3 DNA is TGCAGCGGGAGGGAGGACTCCTCCAGCTCCTACAATGAGCAGTTCTTC.

This clonotype was seen ten or more times. The V and J genes are TRBV4-3 and TRBJ1-2, with no clear D. This CDR3 has 12 amino acids. CDR1 and CDR2 (germline): LGHNA, YSLEER. V dropped 0 bases and J dropped 8 bases, with 7 bases sitting between them. CDR3 region: CASSQDRGGYTF. The CDR3 DNA is TGCGCCAGCAGCCAAGATCGTGGAGGCTACACCTTC.

This clonotype showed up many times. The chain has TRBV7-9 and TRBJ1-3; 7 bases match TRBD1. Trimming removed 4 bases from V and 1 base from J; junction bases left unmatched: 1. Germline V gene lookup returns CDR1 SEHNR and CDR2 FQNEAQ (reference sequence). The CDR3 runs to 14 residues. The CDR3, as DNA: TGTGCCAGCAGCTGGACAGGATCTGGAAACACCATATATTTT. This encodes CASSWTGSGNTIYF.

This clonotype was counted at least ten times. This sequence joins TRBV7-2 and TRBJ1-5, with D possibly TRBD1 on 5 matching bases. Trimming pared 1 base from V and 4 bases from J, leaving 14 bases between. Germline V lookup: CDR1 SGHTA, CDR2 FQGNSA. The CDR3 length is 16 residues. In DNA form, the CDR3 reads TGTGCCAGCAGCTTAGACGGGGCGCGTGGAAATCAGCCCCAGCATTTT. Encoded protein: CASSLDGARGNQPQHF.

The sample holds many counts of this clonotype. The rearrangement uses TRBV3-1 and TRBJ1-5, with 9 bases lining up with TRBD1. After removal of 4 bases from V and 3 bases from J, the junction contained 7 bases not matched to a gene. The CDR3 runs 16 residues. The germline CDR1 and CDR2 sequences are LGHDT and YNNKEL (reference sequence). CDR3 region: CASSRGTGPTNQPQHF. In nucleotides, the CDR3 is TGTGCCAGCAGCCGCGGGACAGGGCCTACCAATCAGCCCCAGCATTTT.

The sample holds many counts of this clonotype. The chain combines TRBV27 with TRBJ2-3; D not resolved. The length of the CDR3 is 14 residues. CDR1 and CDR2 (germline): MNHEY, SMNVEV (reference sequence). Trimming removed 6 bases from V and 5 bases from J, with 15 bases in between. CDR3 sequence (DNA): TGTGCCAGCAGGATAGGACGCGCTATAGATACGCAGTATTTT. It specifies CASRIGRAIDTQYF.

This clonotype was seen at least ten times. The chain carries TRBV29-1 and TRBJ2-7, with D possibly TRBD1 on 6 matching bases. This CDR3 is built from 13 residues. CDR1 and CDR2 (germline): SQVTM, ANQGSEA. V was cut by 0 bases and J by 6 bases, with 12 bases left in between. In DNA form, the CDR3 reads TGCAGCGTTGAAGATCTAGTAGGGGGCGAGCAGTACTTC. It codes for CSVEDLVGGEQYF.

To note about this clonotype: A read error may explain this, as a much larger clone is one base away. Written as DNA, the CDR3 is TGCAGTGCTAGGAGGGTGACTGAAGCTCTCTTT. Translating it yields CSARRVTEALF. J is TRBJ1-1 and V is TRBV20-1; D gene unclear. CDR3 length: 11 residues. Per the germline V gene, CDR1 is DFQATT and CDR2 is SNEGSKA (reference sequence).

This clonotype occurred many times. This chain joins TRBV29-1 and TRBJ2-2, with D hard to call. Germline-derived CDR1 and CDR2 are SQVTM and ANQGSEA. This CDR3 spans 13 amino acids. V dropped 2 bases and J dropped 1 base, with 5 bases sitting between them. The CDR3: CSVEWLNTGELFF. The CDR3 nucleotides read TGCAGCGTTGAATGGCTGAACACCGGGGAGCTGTTTTTT.

This clonotype was counted many times. One end of the junction fails to match germline, which may point to a read error. The chain joins TRBV15 to TRBJ2-5, with D possibly TRBD2 on 6 matching bases. This CDR3 is built from 15 residues. The V gene's germline CDR1 is LNHNV and CDR2 YYDKDF (reference sequence). Written as DNA, the CDR3 is TGTGCCACCAGCAGGAACCGGGGGACCCAAGCGACCCAGTACTTC. Translating it yields CATSRNRGTQATQYF.

This clonotype showed up many times. The chain carries TRBV18 and TRBJ2-1, with a possible D match to TRBD2 (6 bases). The CDR3 runs to 16 residues. The V end was cut by 2 bases, the J end by 8 bases, with 19 bases between. Germline V gene data show CDR1 as KGHSH and CDR2 as LQKENI. The DNA of the CDR3 is TGTGCCAGCTCACCAGGTTATATGGGGGACTTCGATGAGCAGTTCTTC. Its protein is CASSPGYMGDFDEQFF.

As to this clonotype: This clone may be a read error of a much larger clone one base away. This chain links TRBV27 with TRBJ2-3; D is possibly TRBD1 (6 bases). V gave up 3 bases and J gave up 9 bases, with 16 bases separating them. The CDR3 runs to 14 residues. Germline values: CDR1 MNHEY, CDR2 SMNVEV (reference sequence). CDR3 DNA sequence: TGTGCCAGCAGTTTCAACAGGATAACAGGGACGCAGTATTTT. As protein: CASSFNRITGTQYF.

This clonotype appeared a few times. The V call is TRBV18, the J call TRBJ2-6; 7 bases fit TRBD1. CDR1 KGHSH and CDR2 LQKENI come from the germline V gene. The V segment lost 2 bases and the J segment 0 bases; nucleotides outside the gene matches: 4. The CDR3 loop spans 17 amino acids. The CDR3: CASSPSGQYSGANVLTF. The CDR3 DNA follows: TGTGCCAGCTCACCATCGGGACAGTACTCTGGGGCCAACGTCCTGACTTTC.

Ten or more counts support this clonotype. The chain couples TRBV15 to TRBJ2-7, with 7 bases matching TRBD2. Per the germline V gene, CDR1 is LNHNV and CDR2 is YYDKDF (reference sequence). The CDR3 has 16 residues. Trimming removed 1 base from V and 1 base from J; junction bases left unmatched: 7. CDR3 coding DNA: TGTGCCACCAGCAGAGTGGCTAGCGGACCGTCCTACGAGCAGTACTTC. As protein: CATSRVASGPSYEQYF.

This clonotype was recorded a few times. The V and J genes are TRBV7-2 and TRBJ1-2; D is undetermined. The CDR3 contains 13 residues. V dropped 5 bases and J dropped 1 base, with 8 bases sitting between them. Germline loops: CDR1 SGHTA, CDR2 FQGNSA. This CDR3 is CASSRANNYGYTF. CDR3 nucleotides: TGTGCCAGCAGCCGAGCGAATAACTATGGCTACACCTTC.

This clonotype was detected many times. The rearrangement links TRBV13 to TRBJ2-1; D is unclear. The CDR3 covers 14 residues. Germline V lookup: CDR1 PRHDT, CDR2 FYEKMQ (reference sequence). Trimming shortened V by 7 bases and J by 12 bases, and 22 bases separated the two germline ends. CDR3 nucleotides: TGTGCCAGCACCCTAGGGCGCATTGGTCCGGGGCAGTTCTTC. Encoded protein: CASTLGRIGPGQFF.

The V and J genes are TRBV25-1 and TRBJ1-2; D gene unclear. V lost 3 bases and J 1 base, leaving 9 bases between the germline ends. The CDR3 consists of 14 residues. CDR1 is MGHDK, CDR2 SYGVNS, per germline. The CDR3 reads CASSDRRVNYGYTF. The CDR3 DNA reads TGTGCCAGCAGTGATCGAAGAGTTAACTATGGCTACACCTTC.

This clonotype was seen many times. The V and J genes are TRBV29-1 and TRBJ1-1; D call uncertain. Germline V gene lookup returns CDR1 SQVTM and CDR2 ANQGSEA. The CDR3 has 11 residues. V was trimmed by 4 bases and J by 3 bases, leaving 6 bases between them. The CDR3 is CSVVFYTEAFF. Written as DNA, the CDR3 is TGCAGCGTTGTGTTCTACACTGAAGCTTTCTTT. Together with reference TRBV29-1 and TRBJ1-1, the CDR3 gives the full variable domain: SAVISQKPSRDICQRGTSLTIQCQVDSQVTMMFWYRQQPGQSLTLIATANQGSEATYESGFVIDKFPISRPNLTFSTLTVSNMSPEDSSIYLCSVVFYTEAFFGQGTRLTVV.

There are many counts of this clonotype. This chain links TRBV20-1 with TRBJ2-3, with D possibly called TRBD1 or TRBD2 (5 bases each). Germline loops: CDR1 DFQATT, CDR2 SNEGSKA (reference sequence). Trimming removed 6 bases at V and 6 bases at J, with 16 bases between. This CDR3 is 13 amino acids long. The CDR3 region is CSALRAGADTQYF. In nucleotides, the CDR3 is TGCAGTGCCCTCAGGGCCGGGGCGGATACGCAGTATTTT.

This clonotype came up many times. The J gene is TRBJ2-2, the V gene TRBV14, with unresolved D. The germline CDR1 and CDR2 sequences are SGHDN and FVKESK. With 2 bases removed from V and 6 bases from J, the gap between germline ends came to 4 bases. This CDR3 spans 12 amino acids. The chain's CDR3 is CASSQFPGELFF. CDR3 DNA sequence: TGTGCCAGCAGCCAATTCCCCGGGGAGCTGTTTTTT.